Listed below are T cell receptor beta chains from one sample, sequenced in a study of shared clonotypes between healthy human individuals. This table comes from immunoSEQ multiplex PCR, and its TCRdb copy is limited to in-frame clones, with some not included. The sample consists of around 300,000 clones, roughly 87% of them appearing once. Sequenced sample: memory CD8+ T cells sorted from blood. The source is a young man in good health. Both conserved end residues are part of each CDR3. D genes are given only for firm matches. A clone size is listed for some rows: how often the clone was seen (once, few, many), or a class if it is expanded.

clone_size,d_call,v_call,j_call,cdr3_aa,cdr3_nt
NA,NA,TRBV29-1,TRBJ2-1,CSVEAEDEQFF,TGCAGCGTTGAAGCTGAGGATGAGCAGTTCTTC
once,NA,TRBV11-1,TRBJ2-7,CASSLFGVGGVYEQYF,TGTGCCAGCAGCTTATTCGGGGTAGGGGGTGTCTACGAGCAGTACTTC
NA,NA,TRBV15,TRBJ2-1,CATSRVFAHLEQFF,TGTGCCACCAGCAGAGTTTTTGCCCACCTTGAGCAGTTCTTC
NA,NA,TRBV4-1,TRBJ2-1,CASSQELELSSYNEQFF,TGCGCCAGCAGCCAAGAGTTGGAGTTAAGCTCCTACAATGAGCAGTTCTTC
once,NA,TRBV7-2,TRBJ2-5,CASSPDKIGTQYF,TGTGCCAGCAGCCCGGACAAAATTGGGACCCAGTACTTC
many,TRBD1,TRBV10-1,TRBJ2-1,CASSDRQGSSYNEQFF,TGCGCCAGCAGTGACCGACAGGGAAGCTCCTACAATGAGCAGTTCTTC
NA,NA,TRBV27,TRBJ2-1,CASSLILDSSYNEQFF,TGTGCCAGCAGTTTAATTCTCGACAGCTCCTACAATGAGCAGTTCTTC
NA,NA,TRBV6-5,TRBJ2-7,CASSYEGGSYEQYF,TGTGCCAGCAGTTATGAGGGAGGCTCCTACGAGCAGTACTTC
NA,NA,TRBV10-1,TRBJ2-1,CASSGLNNEQFF,TGCGCCAGCAGTGGGCTGAACAATGAGCAGTTCTTC
NA,TRBD2,TRBV7-9,TRBJ2-3,CASSSLGLAGSTDTQYF,TGTGCCAGCAGCTCTTTAGGGCTAGCGGGATCCACAGATACGCAGTATTTT
NA,TRBD2,TRBV7-9,TRBJ2-1,CASSPGLAGIQNEQFF,TGTGCCAGCAGCCCCGGACTAGCGGGGATCCAAAATGAGCAGTTCTTC
NA,NA,TRBV10-3,TRBJ2-1,CAISEVRGALLNEQFF,TGTGCCATCAGTGAGGTCCGGGGGGCGCTTCTGAATGAGCAGTTCTTC
NA,NA,TRBV7-9,TRBJ2-5,CASSLVGSQETQYF,TGTGCCAGCAGCTTAGTAGGAAGTCAAGAGACCCAGTACTTC
once,NA,TRBV6-5,TRBJ1-1,CASSYDGWGDTEAFF,TGTGCCAGCAGTTACGACGGTTGGGGGGACACTGAAGCTTTCTTT
NA,NA,TRBV4-1,TRBJ2-5,CASSQDSVQETQYF,TGCGCCAGCAGCCAAGATAGTGTGCAAGAGACCCAGTACTTC
NA,NA,TRBV2,TRBJ2-2,CASSDSWGSWNTGELFF,TGTGCCAGCAGTGATTCCTGGGGGAGTTGGAACACCGGGGAGCTGTTTTTT
NA,NA,TRBV6-1,TRBJ2-3,CATTDYTDTQYF,TGTGCCACCACGGACTACACAGATACGCAGTATTTT
NA,NA,TRBV4-2,TRBJ2-1,CASSQIMAASYEQFF,TGTGCCAGCAGCCAAATTATGGCGGCCTCCTATGAGCAGTTCTTC
once,TRBD1,TRBV2,TRBJ1-6,CASRRFDRVHSPLHF,TGTGCCAGCAGGAGATTCGACAGGGTTCATTCACCCCTCCACTTT
NA,NA,TRBV7-9,TRBJ1-5,CASSFDSGYSNQPQHF,TGTGCCAGCAGCTTCGATAGTGGGTATAGCAATCAGCCCCAGCATTTT
NA,NA,TRBV5-1,TRBJ2-2,CASSLAGPITGELFF,TGCGCCAGCAGTTTGGCGGGGCCCATCACCGGGGAGCTGTTTTTT
once,TRBD2,TRBV18,TRBJ2-4,CASSPWREAWYIQYF,TGTGCCAGCTCCCCCTGGCGGGAGGCATGGTACATTCAGTACTTC
NA,NA,TRBV27,TRBJ1-6,CASSLAFPGSYNSPLHF,TGTGCCAGCAGTTTGGCCTTCCCCGGCTCCTATAATTCACCCCTCCACTTT
NA,TRBD2,TRBV29-1,TRBJ2-7,CSVEGTSGSSYEQYF,TGCAGCGTTGAAGGGACTAGCGGTAGCTCCTACGAGCAGTACTTC
NA,NA,TRBV5-6,TRBJ1-4,CASSFWPGRSEKLFF,TGTGCCAGCAGCTTTTGGCCAGGTCGGTCTGAAAAACTGTTTTTT
NA,NA,TRBV27,TRBJ1-6,CASSSNRVVSPLHF,TGTGCCAGCAGTTCCAACAGGGTTGTCTCACCCCTCCACTTT
once,NA,TRBV9,TRBJ2-6,CASSGDSSGANVLTF,TGTGCCAGCAGTGGCGACAGCTCTGGGGCCAACGTCCTGACTTTC
NA,NA,TRBV5-8,TRBJ1-3,CASTQGLPSGNTIYF,TGTGCCAGCACCCAGGGCCTTCCCTCTGGAAACACCATATATTTT
NA,TRBD2,TRBV4-1,TRBJ2-1,CASSHLGLAGYQQFF,TGCGCCAGCAGCCATTTGGGGCTAGCGGGCTATCAGCAGTTCTTC
NA,NA,TRBV6-5,TRBJ2-3,CASSYNGDTQYF,TGTGCCAGCAGTTATAACGGGGATACGCAGTATTTT
NA,TRBD2,TRBV6-1,TRBJ2-3,CASSEEALADTDTQYF,TGTGCCAGCAGTGAGGAGGCCCTAGCGGACACAGATACGCAGTATTTT
many,NA,TRBV6-6,TRBJ1-1,CASSLGLTEAFF,TGTGCCAGCAGCCTCGGGTTGACTGAAGCTTTCTTT
NA,NA,TRBV13,TRBJ1-1,CASSLEGRLNTEAFF,TGTGCCAGCAGCTTAGAAGGCAGACTGAACACTGAAGCTTTCTTT
many,NA,TRBV5-1,TRBJ2-7,CASSLSTGSYEQYF,TGCGCCAGCAGCTTAAGTACTGGCTCCTACGAGCAGTACTTC
once,NA,TRBV27,TRBJ2-2,CASSLGQKNTGELFF,TGTGCCAGCAGTCTCGGACAAAAAAACACCGGGGAGCTGTTTTTT
NA,NA,TRBV10-3,TRBJ2-1,CAISESSGEQFF,TGTGCCATCAGTGAGTCGAGCGGGGAGCAGTTCTTC
NA,NA,TRBV6-5,TRBJ2-1,CASSYSKPGVQFF,TGTGCCAGCAGTTACTCGAAGCCCGGCGTGCAGTTCTTC
NA,TRBD1,TRBV6-6,TRBJ2-7,CASRPRTGGEEQYF,TGTGCCAGCAGACCACGGACAGGGGGAGAGGAGCAGTACTTC
NA,NA,TRBV6-5,TRBJ2-5,CASSYSILDIRTQYF,TGTGCCAGCAGTTACTCGATTTTGGACATAAGGACCCAGTACTTC
NA,TRBD2,TRBV10-2,TRBJ2-7,CASSESGGAYEQYF,TGCGCCAGCAGTGAGTCTGGGGGGGCCTACGAGCAGTACTTC
NA,TRBD2,TRBV5-4,TRBJ2-7,CASSGTSGVSYEQYF,TGTGCCAGCAGCGGGACTAGCGGGGTCTCCTACGAGCAGTACTTC
few,NA,TRBV6-1,TRBJ2-2,CASSDSTGELFF,TGTGCCAGCAGCGACTCCACCGGGGAGCTGTTTTTT
NA,NA,TRBV7-6,TRBJ2-7,CASSLGTAHPYEQYF,TGTGCCAGCAGCCTTGGGACGGCTCACCCATACGAGCAGTACTTC
NA,NA,TRBV5-1,TRBJ1-2,CASSGGEPGYTF,TGCGCCAGCAGCGGGGGGGAACCTGGCTACACCTTC
few,NA,TRBV13,TRBJ1-2,CASSFGGNSNYGYTF,TGTGCCAGCAGCTTTGGGGGGAATAGTAACTATGGCTACACCTTC
NA,NA,TRBV30,TRBJ2-1,CAWSGTHVYNEQFF,TGTGCCTGGAGCGGGACCCACGTATACAATGAGCAGTTCTTC
NA,NA,TRBV1,TRBJ2-7,CTSSPLCGFYEQYF,TGCACCAGCAGCCCTTTATGCGGGTTTTACGAGCAGTACTTC
few,NA,TRBV9,TRBJ2-1,CASNGGDYNEQFF,TGTGCGAGTAACGGAGGAGATTACAATGAGCAGTTCTTC
NA,NA,TRBV4-1,TRBJ2-7,CASSQEGPGGDEQYF,TGCGCCAGCAGCCAAGAGGGCCCGGGGGGCGACGAGCAGTACTTC
NA,TRBD1,TRBV7-2,TRBJ1-3,CASSIDRASGNTIYF,TGTGCCAGCAGCATCGACAGGGCCTCTGGAAACACCATATATTTT
NA,NA,TRBV9,TRBJ2-7,CASSVAPNAGDITYEQYF,TGTGCCAGCAGCGTAGCCCCCAACGCAGGGGATATCACCTACGAGCAGTACTTC
NA,TRBD1,TRBV6-5,TRBJ2-7,CASSYRDRIDEQYF,TGTGCCAGCAGTTACCGGGACAGAATCGACGAGCAGTACTTC
NA,NA,TRBV5-1,TRBJ1-2,CASSLTANYGYTF,TGCGCCAGCAGCTTGACAGCTAACTATGGCTACACCTTC
NA,NA,TRBV4-1,TRBJ2-7,CASSQSPAESSYEQYF,TGCGCCAGCAGCCAAAGTCCAGCGGAGAGCTCCTACGAGCAGTACTTC
NA,NA,TRBV2,TRBJ1-1,CASTEGANTEAFF,TGTGCCAGCACCGAGGGAGCGAACACTGAAGCTTTCTTT
NA,NA,TRBV27,TRBJ2-7,CASSLRQTYEQYF,TGTGCCAGCAGTTTAAGACAGACCTACGAGCAGTACTTC
NA,TRBD1,TRBV13,TRBJ2-7,CASSLTRGPYEQYF,TGTGCCAGCAGCTTAACGAGGGGGCCCTACGAGCAGTACTTC
many,NA,TRBV29-1,TRBJ1-1,CSVEGTGPGAFF,TGCAGCGTTGAAGGGACGGGACCCGGGGCTTTCTTT